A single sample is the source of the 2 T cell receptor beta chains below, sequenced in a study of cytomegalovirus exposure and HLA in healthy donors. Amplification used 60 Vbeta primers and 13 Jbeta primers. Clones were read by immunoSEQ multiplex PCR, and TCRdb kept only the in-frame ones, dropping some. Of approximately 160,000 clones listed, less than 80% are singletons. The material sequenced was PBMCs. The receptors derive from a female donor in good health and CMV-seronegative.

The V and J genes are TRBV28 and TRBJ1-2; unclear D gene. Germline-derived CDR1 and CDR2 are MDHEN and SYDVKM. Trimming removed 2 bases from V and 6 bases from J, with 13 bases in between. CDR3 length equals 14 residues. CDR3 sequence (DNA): TGTGCCAGCAGTTTAGGGTCGGGGTATGATGGCTACACCTTC. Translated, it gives CASSLGSGYDGYTF.

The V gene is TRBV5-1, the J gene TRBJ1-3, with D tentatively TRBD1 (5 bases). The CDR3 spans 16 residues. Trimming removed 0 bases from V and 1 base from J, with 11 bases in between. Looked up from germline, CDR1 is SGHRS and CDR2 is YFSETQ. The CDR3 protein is CASSLEQVNSGNTIYF. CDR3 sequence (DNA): TGCGCCAGCAGCTTGGAACAGGTTAATTCTGGAAACACCATATATTTT. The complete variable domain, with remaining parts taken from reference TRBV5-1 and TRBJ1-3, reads KAGVTQTPRYLIKTRGQQVTLSCSPISGHRSVSWYQQTPGQGLQFLFEYFSETQRNKGNFPGRFSGRQFSNSRSEMNVSTLELGDSALYLCASSLEQVNSGNTIYFGEGSWLTVV.